This TCR beta chain stems from a study of response to subunit inactivated influenza vaccine. Comment on this clonotype: Its antigen is not known.

TCRdb called the RT-PCR reads again in MiXCR, with one record for every CDR3 protein. The table records about 570,000 distinct CDR3 sequences, around 11% of them present only once. The V gene's germline CDR1 is MDHEN and CDR2 SYDVKM. V was pared by 6 bases and J by 2 bases, with 5 bases of the junction left unmatched. This CDR3 region has 15 residues. Notes on the study in general: Only a handful of new T cells, the authors suggested, are recruited with each seasonal influenza vaccination.

These same records also appear under a second study, on T cells expressing NK-cell markers. That publication notes: 5'RACE template switching built TCR beta cDNA with unique molecular identifiers. Among the eight sequenced donors, seven tested HCMV-seropositive and one tested seronegative. The use of an anti-gamma-delta TCR antibody, which was added in several experiments, restricted sorting to T cells expressing alpha-beta TCR. Questions lingered over whether expanded NKG2C+ T cell clones were HCMV-specific.

This sequence joins TRBV28 and TRBJ2-1; 9 bases are a match to TRBD2. The source was PBMCs from blood, collected on the day of vaccination. This TCR was sampled from a man aged 45 to 65 who received an inactivated influenza vaccine. CDR3 coding DNA: TGTGCCAGCAGCCCAGGACTAGCGCCCTACAATGAGCAGTTCTTC. The encoded protein is CASSPGLAPYNEQFF.